The entry below gives a single T cell receptor (beta chain) sequence along with its context. One entry per CDR3 protein, called by TCRdb with MiXCR from the RT-PCR reads. This table has roughly 540,000 distinct CDR3 sequences, roughly 25% appearing once. The sample originates from a study of response to subunit inactivated influenza vaccine. The V gene lost 6 bases and the J gene lost 0 bases, with 15 bases spanning the gap. The CDR3 runs 16 residues. Separately, the same data were catalogued under a study of T cells expressing NK-cell markers. That work contributes: The cDNA for TCR beta came from 5'RACE template switching with UMIs. All TCR beta repertoires analysed originated from sorted CD3+CD56+NKG2C+, CD3+CD56+NKG2C- and CD3+CD56-NKG2C+ T cells. Most of the eight sequenced donors were HCMV-seropositive; one was seronegative. The dominant NKG2C+ clonotypes represented about 1.0-7.0% of CD8+ T cells in five or six donors. Leadership of the CD3+CD56-NKG2C+ fraction also belonged to these clonotypes in a handful of donors.

This sequence joins TRBV12-3 or TRBV12-4 and TRBJ2-1, with D possibly called TRBD1 or TRBD2 (6 bases each). This receptor was identified in a man in his fifties who received an inactivated influenza vaccine. Sequences were derived from CD4+ T cells sorted from PBMCs, sampled 11 to 12 days after vaccination. DNA of the CDR3: TGTGCCAGCAGACCCCGGAGGGGGAGCTCCTACAATGAGCAGTTCTTC. The encoded protein is CASRPRRGSSYNEQFF.